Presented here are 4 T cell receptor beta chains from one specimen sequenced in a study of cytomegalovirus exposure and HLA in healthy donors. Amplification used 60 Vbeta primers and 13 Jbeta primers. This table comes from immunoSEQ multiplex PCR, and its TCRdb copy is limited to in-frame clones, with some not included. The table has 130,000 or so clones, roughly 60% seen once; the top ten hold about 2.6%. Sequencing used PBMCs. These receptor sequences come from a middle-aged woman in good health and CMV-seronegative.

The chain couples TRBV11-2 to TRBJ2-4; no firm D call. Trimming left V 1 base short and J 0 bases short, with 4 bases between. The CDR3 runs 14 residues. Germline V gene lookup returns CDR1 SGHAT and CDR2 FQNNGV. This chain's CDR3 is CASSLALAKNIQYF. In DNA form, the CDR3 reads TGTGCCAGCAGCTTAGCCCTAGCCAAAAACATTCAGTACTTC.

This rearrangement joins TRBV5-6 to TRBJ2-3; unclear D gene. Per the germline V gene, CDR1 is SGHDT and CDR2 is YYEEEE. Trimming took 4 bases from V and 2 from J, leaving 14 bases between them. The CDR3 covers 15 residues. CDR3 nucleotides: TGTGCCAGCAGCGAGGTCCGCTGGGTCACAGATACGCAGTATTTT. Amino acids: CASSEVRWVTDTQYF.

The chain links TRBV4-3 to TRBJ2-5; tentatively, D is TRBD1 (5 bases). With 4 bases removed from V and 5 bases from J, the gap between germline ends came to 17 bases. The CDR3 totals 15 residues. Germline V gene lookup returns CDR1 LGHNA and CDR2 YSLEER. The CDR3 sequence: CASSLKSTARETQYF. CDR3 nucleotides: TGCGCCAGCAGCCTGAAGTCGACAGCTAGGGAGACCCAGTACTTC.

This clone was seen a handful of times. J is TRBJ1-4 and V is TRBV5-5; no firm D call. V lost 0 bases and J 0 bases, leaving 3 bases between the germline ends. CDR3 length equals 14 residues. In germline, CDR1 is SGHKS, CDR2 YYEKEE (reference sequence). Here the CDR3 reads CASSLATTNEKLFF. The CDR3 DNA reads TGTGCCAGCAGCTTGGCCACAACTAATGAAAAACTGTTTTTT.